The 19 T cell receptor beta chains in this list originate from one sample, sequenced in a study of T cells in Graves' hyperthyroidism and ophthalmopathy. What was amplified from RNA transcripts were TCR beta CDR3 regions. A first-round RT-PCR of the TCR CDR3 used the HTBI primer set. MiXCR, run by TCRdb on the multiplex PCR reads, gives a single entry per CDR3 protein. The sample records roughly 510,000 distinct CDR3 sequences, 35% to 50% being singletons. Sequencing was done on a sample of peripheral blood or thyroid tissue (not recorded which). All receptors derive from an adult woman with Graves' disease, either hyperthyroidism or ophthalmopathy (not recorded which).

In this sample, this clonotype turned up once. The chain uses TRBV7-2 and TRBJ1-1, with TRBD1 as a possible D gene (6 bases). This CDR3 region has 13 residues. V dropped 5 bases and J dropped 4 bases, with 11 bases sitting between them. Germline-derived CDR1 and CDR2 are SGHTA and FQGNSA. CDR3: CASSATGRTEAFF. The CDR3, as DNA: TGTGCCAGCAGCGCCACAGGGCGCACTGAAGCTTTCTTT. Full variable domain (outside the CDR3, taken from reference TRBV7-2 and TRBJ1-1): GAGVSQSPSNKVTEKGKDVELRCDPISGHTALYWYRQSLGQGLEFLIYFQGNSAPDKSGLPSDRFSAERTGGSVSTLTIQRTQQEDSAVYLCASSATGRTEAFFGQGTRLTVV.

DNA of the CDR3: TGTGCCACCAGCAGAGTCTTGGGAGGGGGCGCGGAGACCCAGTACTTC. Its protein product is CATSRVLGGGAETQYF. This chain joins TRBV15 and TRBJ2-5, with D perhaps matching TRBD1 or TRBD2 (7 bases each). V gave up 1 base and J gave up 5 bases, with 17 bases separating them. The CDR3 consists of 16 residues. In germline, CDR1 is LNHNV, CDR2 YYDKDF (reference sequence).

Here the CDR3 DNA reads TGTGCCAGCAGTTTAGCGCGCCGTACGGTGGAAGCTTTCTTT. It codes for CASSLARRTVEAFF. V and J are TRBV12-3 or TRBV12-4 and TRBJ1-1; D remains unclear. Trimming pared 0 bases from V and 8 bases from J, leaving 13 bases between. The CDR3 totals 14 residues.

The V and J genes are TRBV29-1 and TRBJ2-2; the match to TRBD1 covers 10 bases. The CDR3 consists of 14 residues. Germline lookup yields CDR1 SQVTM and CDR2 ANQGSEA. The ends lost 8 bases at V and 5 bases at J; junction bases unmatched: 8. In DNA, the CDR3 is TGCAGCAGTTATCCGGGACAGGGGACCGGGGAGCTGTTTTTT. Its protein is CSSYPGQGTGELFF.

This clonotype was counted at least ten times. V is TRBV20-1 and J is TRBJ2-7; 8 bases align to TRBD2. The J segment lost 7 bases and the V segment lost 6 bases, leaving 11 bases of the junction unmatched. From germline, CDR1 is DFQATT and CDR2 SNEGSKA (reference sequence). This CDR3 spans 13 amino acids. In nucleotides, the CDR3 is TGCAGTGCGAGCCTTGGGACTAGGCTGGAGCAGTACTTC. This encodes CSASLGTRLEQYF.

The chain uses TRBV7-9 and TRBJ2-5; TRBD1 is a possible D gene (5 bases). The CDR3 consists of 15 residues. V lost 4 bases and J 5 bases, leaving 17 bases between the germline ends. Per germline, CDR1 SEHNR and CDR2 FQNEAQ (reference sequence). The CDR3 region is CASSSGPGKGETQYF. The CDR3 DNA reads as TGTGCCAGCAGCTCCGGTCCAGGGAAGGGGGAGACCCAGTACTTC.

This clonotype showed up many times. This chain uses TRBV10-3 with TRBJ2-5; D not resolved. The CDR3 covers 12 residues. Trimming shortened V by 8 bases and J by 0 bases, and 7 bases separated the two germline ends. Germline V gene sequence: CDR1 ENHRY, CDR2 SYGVKD. The CDR3 DNA reads TGTGCCATCGCCCCGAACCAAGAGACCCAGTACTTC. Translating it yields CAIAPNQETQYF.

The chain is built from TRBV5-5 and TRBJ1-4; 12 nucleotides line up with TRBD1. V dropped 0 bases and J dropped 3; count of bases not matched to a gene: 3. The CDR3 contains 17 residues. Looked up from germline, CDR1 is SGHKS and CDR2 is YYEKEE (reference sequence). Here the CDR3 reads CASSLGDRGPPNEKLFF. In nucleotides, the CDR3 is TGTGCCAGCAGCTTGGGGGACAGGGGGCCGCCTAATGAAAAACTGTTTTTT.

The chain combines TRBV6-4 with TRBJ1-5; D unresolved. Germline V gene sequence: CDR1 MRHNA, CDR2 SNTAGT. The CDR3 is 13 amino acids. The V end lost 4 bases, the J end lost 1 base, and 5 bases lay between the germline ends. Here the CDR3 DNA reads TGTGCCAGCAGTGTTGGGAGCAATCAGCCCCAGCATTTT. It encodes CASSVGSNQPQHF.

The chain couples TRBV7-2 to TRBJ2-7; D possibly uses TRBD1 or TRBD2 (5 bases each). This CDR3 comprises 17 residues. The V end was cut by 8 bases, the J end by 0 bases, with 23 bases between. Germline-derived CDR1 and CDR2 are SGHTA and FQGNSA. For the CDR3, the DNA is TGTGCCAGCCTGGGACCGAGACAGTCAGCCTTCTCCTACGAGCAGTACTTC. Its translation: CASLGPRQSAFSYEQYF. The complete variable domain, with remaining parts taken from reference TRBV7-2 and TRBJ2-7, reads GAGVSQSPSNKVTEKGKDVELRCDPISGHTALYWYRQSLGQGLEFLIYFQGNSAPDKSGLPSDRFSAERTGGSVSTLTIQRTQQEDSAVYLCASLGPRQSAFSYEQYFGPGTRLTVT.

This chain uses TRBV20-1 with TRBJ1-2, with D possibly being TRBD1 (6 bases). The CDR3 covers 13 residues. In germline, CDR1 is DFQATT, CDR2 SNEGSKA (reference sequence). The V end lost 3 bases, the J end lost 6 bases, and 14 bases lay between the germline ends. The CDR3 is CSAREVQGHGYTF. CDR3 nucleotides: TGCAGTGCTAGGGAGGTACAGGGCCATGGCTACACCTTC.

This clonotype was picked up a small number of times. The rearrangement links TRBV15 to TRBJ2-5; D gene unclear. The germline V and J ends were trimmed by 1 base and 3 bases, with 9 bases remaining between them. The CDR3 extends over 14 amino acids. Germline values: CDR1 LNHNV, CDR2 YYDKDF (reference sequence). The CDR3 coding sequence is TGTGCCACCAGCAGAGCGAGTTACGAAGAGACCCAGTACTTC. Amino acids: CATSRASYEETQYF.

The rearrangement links TRBV5-1 to TRBJ1-4; 7 bases fit TRBD1. The V gene's germline CDR1 is SGHRS and CDR2 YFSETQ. This CDR3 region has 15 residues. The V gene end was trimmed by 2 bases and the J gene end by 5 bases; junction bases not matched to a gene: 6. The chain's CDR3 is CASSFVGQKNEKLFF. For the CDR3, the DNA is TGCGCCAGCAGCTTTGTGGGACAGAAGAATGAAAAACTGTTTTTT.

The chain combines TRBV29-1 with TRBJ2-7, with TRBD2 matching 12 bases. J was trimmed by 1 base and V by 2 bases; bases with no gene match: 6. The CDR3 spans 16 residues. The germline gives CDR1 SQVTM, CDR2 ANQGSEA. In DNA form, the CDR3 reads TGCAGCGTTGAATTTTCCGGGACTAGCGGGTCCTACGAGCAGTACTTC. It translates to CSVEFSGTSGSYEQYF.

CDR3 sequence reads: CASSPGQHSNSPLHF. CDR3 coding DNA: TGTGCCAGCTCACCGGGACAACACTCAAATTCACCCCTCCACTTT. The chain employs TRBV18 and TRBJ1-6; D is possibly TRBD1 (6 bases). Germline lookup yields CDR1 KGHSH and CDR2 LQKENI. The CDR3 loop spans 15 amino acids. V lost 3 bases to trimming and J lost 7 bases, with 13 bases between them.

V and J are TRBV7-9 and TRBJ2-7, with D perhaps TRBD1 or TRBD2 (6 bases each). Germline CDR1 is SEHNR and CDR2 is FQNEAQ (reference sequence). The CDR3 is 15 residues long. Between the trimmed V and J ends, which lost 5 bases and 0 bases, there was a span of 14 bases. CDR3 region: CASSGGTYSSYEQYF. The CDR3 coding sequence is TGTGCCAGCAGCGGCGGGACATATAGCTCCTACGAGCAGTACTTC.

For this clonotype: It may be a read error: a sequence one base away is much more abundant. The V gene is TRBV29-1, the J gene TRBJ1-4; D is undetermined. The V end lost 1 base, the J end lost 8 bases, and 11 bases lay between the germline ends. From germline, CDR1 is SQVTM and CDR2 ANQGSEA. The CDR3 covers 13 residues. CDR3 sequence: CSVEGGGEEKLFF. CDR3 coding DNA: TGCAGCGTTGAAGGGGGAGGCGAAGAAAAACTGTTTTTT.

This clonotype came up many times. This sequence joins TRBV2 and TRBJ2-7; no definite D call. Trimming removed 4 bases from V and 6 bases from J, with 7 bases in between. CDR1 is SNHLY, CDR2 FYNNEI, per germline. This CDR3 has 11 residues. CDR3 bases: TGTGCCAGCAGTGGAACTACCGAGCAGTACTTC. Translated, it gives CASSGTTEQYF. Based on the CDR3 plus reference TRBV2 and TRBJ2-7, the full variable domain is EPEVTQTPSHQVTQMGQEVILRCVPISNHLYFYWYRQILGQKVEFLVSFYNNEISEKSEIFDDQFSVERPDGSNFTLKIRSTKLEDSAMYFCASSGTTEQYFGPGTRLTVT.

The table lists this clonotype with a few counts. The chain links TRBV25-1 to TRBJ1-4, with no clear D. The CDR3 loop spans 14 amino acids. Germline V gives CDR1 MGHDK, CDR2 SYGVNS. V lost 8 bases and J 11 bases, leaving 21 bases between the germline ends. The CDR3: CASLTPGDLGKLFF. DNA of the CDR3: TGTGCCAGCTTAACCCCGGGCGACCTTGGGAAACTGTTTTTT.